This TCR beta chain was identified in a study of siplizumab effects on memory and regulatory T cells. On this clone itself: What it binds is not known.

Germline values: CDR1 SNHLY, CDR2 FYNNEI. V lost 2 bases and J lost 7; bases outside the gene matches: 10. This CDR3 contains 16 residues. Whole-study results and caveats: Unstimulated subset assignment was obtained for only a minor fraction of alloreactive clones. Sequences that were alloreactive and traceable to unstimulated CD4+ memory cells were significantly reduced by siplizumab.

About 100,000 TCR templates underwent assay in every sample. Sequenced by immunoSEQ multiplex PCR; TCRdb stores in-frame clones only, minus some. This table holds approximately 98,000 clones, roughly 94% found once. Sequenced: non-Treg CD4+ T cells sorted from blood. The chain recombines TRBV2 with TRBJ1-5, with 8 bases matching TRBD1. The source is a human donor in good health. CDR3 protein: CASSERRQGARQPQHF. In nucleotides, the CDR3 is TGTGCCAGCAGTGAACGGAGGCAGGGGGCGAGACAGCCCCAGCATTTT.